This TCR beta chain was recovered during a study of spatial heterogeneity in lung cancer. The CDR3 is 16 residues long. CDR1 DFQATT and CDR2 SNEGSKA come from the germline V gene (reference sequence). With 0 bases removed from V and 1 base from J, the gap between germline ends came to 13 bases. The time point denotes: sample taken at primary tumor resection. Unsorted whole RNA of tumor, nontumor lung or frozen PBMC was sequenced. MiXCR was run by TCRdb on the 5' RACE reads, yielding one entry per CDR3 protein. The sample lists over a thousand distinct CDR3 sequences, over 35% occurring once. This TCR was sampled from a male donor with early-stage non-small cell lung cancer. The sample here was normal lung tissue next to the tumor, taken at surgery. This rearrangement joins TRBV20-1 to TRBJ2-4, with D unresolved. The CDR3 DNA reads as TGCAGTGCTAGAGATTGGTCCAACGGGGCCAAAAACATTCAGTACTTC. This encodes CSARDWSNGAKNIQYF.